The T cell receptor beta chain described here comes from a study of identifying expanded T cells in peripheral blood. The method was immunoSEQ multiplex PCR; TCRdb's version includes in-frame clones alone and lacks a portion of them. Here the sample spans 80,000 to 90,000 clones, approximately 86% being singletons. Germline V gene lookup returns CDR1 SGHVS and CDR2 FQNEAQ. This CDR3 contains 14 residues. The V gene lost 4 bases and the J gene lost 2 bases, with 12 bases spanning the gap. This clone was seen once. The receptor was derived from a person aged 18 to 70 in good health. The chain has TRBV7-8 and TRBJ2-7; D uncertain. Sequencing input: blood. The CDR3 is CASSSRMAAYEQYF. The DNA for the CDR3 is TGTGCCAGCAGCTCCCGGATGGCAGCCTACGAGCAGTACTTC.